The 2 T cell receptor beta chains below come from one sample, sequenced in a study of blood T cell repertoires in COVID-19. Sequenced by immunoSEQ multiplex PCR; TCRdb stores in-frame clones only, minus some. This sample has 100,000 to 150,000 clones, with more than 70% found just once. The sequencing sample was made of peripheral blood. These receptors were collected from a human donor in a cohort sampled during active COVID-19.

The chain has TRBV2 and TRBJ2-6; TRBD1 is a possible D gene (5 bases). V lost 2 bases to trimming and J lost 4 bases, with 12 bases between them. Germline V lookup: CDR1 SNHLY, CDR2 FYNNEI. This CDR3 region has 16 residues. The CDR3 sequence: CASSETGAGGANVLTF. The CDR3 bases are TGTGCCAGCAGTGAAACAGGCGCTGGGGGGGCCAACGTCCTGACTTTC.

The chain joins TRBV6-5 to TRBJ1-1; tentatively, D is TRBD1 (6 bases). CDR1 is MNHEY, CDR2 SVGAGI, per germline. The V end was cut by 3 bases, the J end by 4 bases, with 15 bases between. This CDR3 is 15 amino acids long. The CDR3 protein is CASSYQGGMSTEAFF. As DNA, the CDR3 is TGTGCCAGCAGTTATCAAGGGGGAATGAGCACTGAAGCTTTCTTT.